This TCR beta chain was recorded in a study of blood T cell repertoires in COVID-19. Looked up from germline, CDR1 is LNHDA and CDR2 is SQIVND (reference sequence). This CDR3 has 14 amino acids. V gave up 8 bases and J gave up 1 base, with 15 bases separating them. Sequencing used immunoSEQ multiplex PCR; TCRdb keeps in-frame clones, though not all of them. Among about 230,000 clones listed, over 80% were seen once. Participants were aged about 18 to 89 years from 20 to 30 US areas. Sequencing was carried out using PBMCs or T cells enriched from blood (not recorded which). The gene calls are TRBV19 and TRBJ2-7; D is unresolved. The clonotype comes from a woman aged 25 to 39 who had been exposed to COVID-19. The CDR3 nucleotides read TGTGCCAGTTCCCTAACCGGTCTTTCCTACGAGCAGTACTTC. Protein product: CASSLTGLSYEQYF.